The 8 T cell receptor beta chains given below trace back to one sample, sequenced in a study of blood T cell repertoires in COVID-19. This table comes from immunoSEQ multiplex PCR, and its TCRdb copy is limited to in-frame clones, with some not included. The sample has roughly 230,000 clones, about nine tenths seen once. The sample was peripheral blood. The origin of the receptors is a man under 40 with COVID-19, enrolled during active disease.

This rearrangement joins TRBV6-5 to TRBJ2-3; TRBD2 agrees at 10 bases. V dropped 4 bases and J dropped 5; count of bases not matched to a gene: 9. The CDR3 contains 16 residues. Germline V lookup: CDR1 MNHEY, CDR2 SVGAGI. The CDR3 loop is CASSSRQRGGGDTQYF. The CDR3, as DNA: TGTGCCAGCAGTTCTCGGCAGCGGGGGGGTGGAGATACGCAGTATTTT.

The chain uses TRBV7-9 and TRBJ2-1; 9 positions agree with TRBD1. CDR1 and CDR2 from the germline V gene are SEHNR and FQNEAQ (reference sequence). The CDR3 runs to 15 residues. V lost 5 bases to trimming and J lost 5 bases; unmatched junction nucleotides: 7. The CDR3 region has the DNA TGTGCCAGCAGCGCCCCACAGGGGGCGGACAATGAGCAGTTCTTC. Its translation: CASSAPQGADNEQFF.

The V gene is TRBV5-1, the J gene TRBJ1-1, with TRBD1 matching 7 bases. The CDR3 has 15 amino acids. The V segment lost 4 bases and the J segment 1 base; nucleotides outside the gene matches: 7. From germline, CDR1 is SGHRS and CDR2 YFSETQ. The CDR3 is CASSVRGQRNTEAFF. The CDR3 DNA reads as TGCGCCAGCAGCGTTAGGGGACAGCGGAACACTGAAGCTTTCTTT. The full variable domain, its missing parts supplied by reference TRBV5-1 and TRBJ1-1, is KAGVTQTPRYLIKTRGQQVTLSCSPISGHRSVSWYQQTPGQGLQFLFEYFSETQRNKGNFPGRFSGRQFSNSRSEMNVSTLELGDSALYLCASSVRGQRNTEAFFGQGTRLTVV.

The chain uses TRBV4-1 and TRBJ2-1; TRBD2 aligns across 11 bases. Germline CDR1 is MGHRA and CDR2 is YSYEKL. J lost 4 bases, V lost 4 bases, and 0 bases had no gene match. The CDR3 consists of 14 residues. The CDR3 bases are TGCGCCAGCAGCCGGACTAGCGGGTACAATGAGCAGTTCTTC. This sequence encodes CASSRTSGYNEQFF.

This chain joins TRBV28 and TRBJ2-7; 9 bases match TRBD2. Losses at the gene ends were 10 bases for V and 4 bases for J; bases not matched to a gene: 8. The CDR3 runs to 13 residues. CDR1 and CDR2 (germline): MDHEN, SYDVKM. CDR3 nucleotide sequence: TGTGCCACCGAGGGACTAGCCCATTACGAGCAGTACTTC. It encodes CATEGLAHYEQYF.

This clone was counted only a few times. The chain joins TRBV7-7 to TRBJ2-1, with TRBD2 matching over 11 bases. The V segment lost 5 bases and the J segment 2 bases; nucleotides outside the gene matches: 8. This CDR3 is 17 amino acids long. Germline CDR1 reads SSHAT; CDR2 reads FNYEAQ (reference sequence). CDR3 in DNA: TGTGCCAGCAGCCCGAGTCTAGCGGGGGGTACCTACAATGAGCAGTTCTTC. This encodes CASSPSLAGGTYNEQFF.

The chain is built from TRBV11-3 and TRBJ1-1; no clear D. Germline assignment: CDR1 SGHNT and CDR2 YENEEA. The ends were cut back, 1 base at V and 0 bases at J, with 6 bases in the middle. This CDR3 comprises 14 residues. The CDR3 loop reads CASSLGQMNTEAFF. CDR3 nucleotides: TGTGCCAGCAGCTTAGGTCAGATGAACACTGAAGCTTTCTTT.

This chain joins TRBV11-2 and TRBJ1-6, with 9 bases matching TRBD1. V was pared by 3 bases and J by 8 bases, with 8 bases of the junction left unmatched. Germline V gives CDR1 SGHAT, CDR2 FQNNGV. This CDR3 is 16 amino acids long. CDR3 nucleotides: TGTGCCAGCAGCTTCCCGGGACAGGGAAGGGATTCACCCCTCCACTTT. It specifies CASSFPGQGRDSPLHF.